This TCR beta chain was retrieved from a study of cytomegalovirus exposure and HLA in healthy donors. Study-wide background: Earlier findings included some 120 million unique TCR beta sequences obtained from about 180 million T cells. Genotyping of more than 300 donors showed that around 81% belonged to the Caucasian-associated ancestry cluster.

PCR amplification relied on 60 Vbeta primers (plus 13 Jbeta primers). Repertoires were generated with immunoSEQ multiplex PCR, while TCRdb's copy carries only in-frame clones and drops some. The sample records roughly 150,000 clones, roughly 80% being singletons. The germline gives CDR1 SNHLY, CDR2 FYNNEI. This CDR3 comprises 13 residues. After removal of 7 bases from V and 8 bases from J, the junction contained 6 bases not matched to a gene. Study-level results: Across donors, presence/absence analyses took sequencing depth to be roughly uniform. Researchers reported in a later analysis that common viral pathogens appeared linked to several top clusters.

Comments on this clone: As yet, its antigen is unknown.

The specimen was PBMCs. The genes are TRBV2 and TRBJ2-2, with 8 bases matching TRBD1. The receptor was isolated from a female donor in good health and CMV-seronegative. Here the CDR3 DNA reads TGTGCCAGCAAAACAGGGGGAGCAGGGGAGCTGTTTTTT. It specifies CASKTGGAGELFF.